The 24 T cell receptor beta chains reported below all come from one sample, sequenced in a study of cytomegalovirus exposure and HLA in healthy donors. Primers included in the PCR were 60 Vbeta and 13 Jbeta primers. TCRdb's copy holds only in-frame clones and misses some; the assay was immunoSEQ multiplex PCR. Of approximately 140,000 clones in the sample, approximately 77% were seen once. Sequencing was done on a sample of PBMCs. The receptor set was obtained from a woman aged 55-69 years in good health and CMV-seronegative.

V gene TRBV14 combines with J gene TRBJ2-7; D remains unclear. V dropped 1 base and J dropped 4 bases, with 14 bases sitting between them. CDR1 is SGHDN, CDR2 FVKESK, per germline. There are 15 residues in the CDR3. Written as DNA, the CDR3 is TGTGCCAGCAGCCAAGTCGCTGGCTCGCTTTACGAGCAGTACTTC. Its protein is CASSQVAGSLYEQYF.

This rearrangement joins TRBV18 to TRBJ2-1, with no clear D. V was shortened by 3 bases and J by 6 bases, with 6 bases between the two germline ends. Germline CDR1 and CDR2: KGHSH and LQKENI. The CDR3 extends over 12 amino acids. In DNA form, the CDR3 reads TGTGCCAGCTCACCTAGACTCAATGAGCAGTTCTTC. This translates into CASSPRLNEQFF. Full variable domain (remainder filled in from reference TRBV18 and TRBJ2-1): NAGVMQNPRHLVRRRGQEARLRCSPMKGHSHVYWYRQLPEEGLKFMVYLQKENIIDESGMPKERFSAEFPKEGPSILRIQQVVRGDSAAYFCASSPRLNEQFFGPGTRLTVL.

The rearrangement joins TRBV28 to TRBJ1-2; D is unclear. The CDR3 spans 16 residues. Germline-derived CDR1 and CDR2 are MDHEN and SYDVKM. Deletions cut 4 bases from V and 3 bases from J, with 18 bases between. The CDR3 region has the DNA TGTGCCAGCAGTTATCCCGTGATAAAGCAGGACTATGGCTACACCTTC. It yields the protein CASSYPVIKQDYGYTF.

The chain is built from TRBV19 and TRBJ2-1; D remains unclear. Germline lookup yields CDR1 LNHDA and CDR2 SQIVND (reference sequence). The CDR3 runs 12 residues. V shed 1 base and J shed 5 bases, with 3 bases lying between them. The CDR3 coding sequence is TGTGCCAGTAGTATAGGAGACAATGAGCAGTTCTTC. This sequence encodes CASSIGDNEQFF.

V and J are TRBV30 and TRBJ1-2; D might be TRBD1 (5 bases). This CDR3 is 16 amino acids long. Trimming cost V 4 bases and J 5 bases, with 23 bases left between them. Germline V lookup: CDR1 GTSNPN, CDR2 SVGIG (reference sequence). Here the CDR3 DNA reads TGTGCCTGGACCAAACCCGGGGGAGCTACTCCTTATGGCTACACCTTC. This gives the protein CAWTKPGGATPYGYTF.

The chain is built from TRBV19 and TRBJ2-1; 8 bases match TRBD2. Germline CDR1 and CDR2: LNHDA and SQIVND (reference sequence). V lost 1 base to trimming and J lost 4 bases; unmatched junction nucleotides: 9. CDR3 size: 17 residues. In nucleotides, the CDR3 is TGTGCCAGTAGTATAGGTCCCAGGAGCGGGGGTTACAATGAGCAGTTCTTC. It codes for CASSIGPRSGGYNEQFF.

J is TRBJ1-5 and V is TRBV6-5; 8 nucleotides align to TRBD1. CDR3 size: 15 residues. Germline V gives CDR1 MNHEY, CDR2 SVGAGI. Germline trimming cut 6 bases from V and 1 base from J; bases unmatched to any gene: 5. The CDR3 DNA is TGTGCCAGCAGAGGAGACAGGGGAAGCAATCAGCCCCAGCATTTT. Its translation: CASRGDRGSNQPQHF.

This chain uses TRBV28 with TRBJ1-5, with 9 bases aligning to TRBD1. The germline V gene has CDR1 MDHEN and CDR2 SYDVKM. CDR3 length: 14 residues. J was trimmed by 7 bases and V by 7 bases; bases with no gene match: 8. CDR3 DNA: TGTGCCAGCACCCTGGACAGGGGACGCCAGCCCCAGCATTTT. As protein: CASTLDRGRQPQHF.

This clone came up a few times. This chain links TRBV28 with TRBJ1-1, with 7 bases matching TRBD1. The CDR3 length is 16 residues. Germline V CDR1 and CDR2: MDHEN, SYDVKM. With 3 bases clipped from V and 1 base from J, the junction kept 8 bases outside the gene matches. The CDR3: CASSFLDRGPNTEAFF. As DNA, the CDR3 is TGTGCCAGCAGTTTCCTTGATAGGGGGCCGAACACTGAAGCTTTCTTT.

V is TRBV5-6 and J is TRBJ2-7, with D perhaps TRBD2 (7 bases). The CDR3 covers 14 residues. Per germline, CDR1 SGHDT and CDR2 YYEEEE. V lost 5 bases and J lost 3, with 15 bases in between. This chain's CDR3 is CASRLGGVGYEQYF. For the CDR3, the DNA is TGTGCCAGCAGGCTAGGGGGGGTGGGCTACGAGCAGTACTTC.

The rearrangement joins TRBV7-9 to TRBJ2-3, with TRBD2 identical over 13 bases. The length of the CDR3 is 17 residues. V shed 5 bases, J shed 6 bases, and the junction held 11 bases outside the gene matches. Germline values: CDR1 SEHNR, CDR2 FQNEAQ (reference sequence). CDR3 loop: CASSTPGLAGVGDTQYF. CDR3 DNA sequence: TGTGCCAGCAGCACTCCCGGACTAGCGGGAGTGGGGGATACGCAGTATTTT. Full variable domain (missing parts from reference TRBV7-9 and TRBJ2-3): DTGVSQNPRHKITKRGQNVTFRCDPISEHNRLYWYRQTLGQGPEFLTYFQNEAQLEKSRLLSDRFSAERPKGSFSTLEIQRTEQGDSAMYLCASSTPGLAGVGDTQYFGPGTRLTVL.

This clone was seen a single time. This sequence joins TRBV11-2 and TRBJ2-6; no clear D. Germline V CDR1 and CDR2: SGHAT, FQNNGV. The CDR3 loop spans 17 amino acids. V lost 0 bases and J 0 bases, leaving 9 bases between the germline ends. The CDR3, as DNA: TGTGCCAGCAGCTTAGACCAGGTGTTCTCTGGGGCCAACGTCCTGACTTTC. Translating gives CASSLDQVFSGANVLTF.

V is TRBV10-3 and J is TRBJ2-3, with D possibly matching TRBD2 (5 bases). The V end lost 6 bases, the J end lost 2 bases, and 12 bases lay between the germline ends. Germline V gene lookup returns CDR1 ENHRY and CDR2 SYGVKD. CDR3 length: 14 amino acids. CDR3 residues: CAIRDFPNTDTQYF. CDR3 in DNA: TGTGCCATCAGGGACTTTCCTAACACAGATACGCAGTATTTT.

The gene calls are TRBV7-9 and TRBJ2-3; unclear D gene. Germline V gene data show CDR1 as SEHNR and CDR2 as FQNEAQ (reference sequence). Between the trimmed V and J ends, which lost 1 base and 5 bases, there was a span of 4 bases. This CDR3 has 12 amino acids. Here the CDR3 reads CASSLGEDTQYF. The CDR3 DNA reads TGTGCCAGCAGCTTAGGAGAAGATACGCAGTATTTT.

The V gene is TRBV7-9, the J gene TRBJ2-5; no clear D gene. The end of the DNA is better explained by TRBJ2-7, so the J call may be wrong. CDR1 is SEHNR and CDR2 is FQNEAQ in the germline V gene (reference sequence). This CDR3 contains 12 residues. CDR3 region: CASSLANYEQYF. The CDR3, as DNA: TGTGCCAGCAGCTTGGCGAACTACGAGCAGTACTTC.

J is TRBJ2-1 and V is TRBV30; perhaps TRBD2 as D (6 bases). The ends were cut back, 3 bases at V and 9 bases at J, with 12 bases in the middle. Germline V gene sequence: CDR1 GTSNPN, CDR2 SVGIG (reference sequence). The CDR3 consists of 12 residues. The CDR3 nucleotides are TGTGCCTGGAGCCCGACTAGAAGTGAGCAGTTCTTC. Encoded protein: CAWSPTRSEQFF.

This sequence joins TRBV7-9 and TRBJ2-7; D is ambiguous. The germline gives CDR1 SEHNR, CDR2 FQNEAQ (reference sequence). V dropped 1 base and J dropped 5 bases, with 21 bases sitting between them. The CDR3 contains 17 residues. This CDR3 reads CASSLERGPTRHHEQYF. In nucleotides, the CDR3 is TGTGCCAGCAGCTTAGAAAGAGGTCCTACTCGTCACCACGAGCAGTACTTC.

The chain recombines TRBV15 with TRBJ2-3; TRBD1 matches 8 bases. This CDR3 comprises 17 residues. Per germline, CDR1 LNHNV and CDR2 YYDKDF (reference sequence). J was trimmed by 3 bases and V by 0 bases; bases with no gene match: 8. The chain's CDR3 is CATSRDRRTGRTDTQYF. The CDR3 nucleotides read TGTGCCACCAGCAGAGATCGGAGGACAGGGAGGACAGATACGCAGTATTTT.

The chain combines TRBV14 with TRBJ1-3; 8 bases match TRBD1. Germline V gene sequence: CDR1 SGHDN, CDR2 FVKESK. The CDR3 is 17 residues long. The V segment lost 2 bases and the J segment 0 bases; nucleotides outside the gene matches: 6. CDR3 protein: CASSQRQGLNSGNTIYF. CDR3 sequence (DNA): TGTGCCAGCAGCCAAAGACAGGGGTTAAACTCTGGAAACACCATATATTTT. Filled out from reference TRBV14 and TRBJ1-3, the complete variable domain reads EAGVTQFPSHSVIEKGQTVTLRCDPISGHDNLYWYRRVMGKEIKFLLHFVKESKQDESGMPNNRFLAERTGGTYSTLKVQPAELEDSGVYFCASSQRQGLNSGNTIYFGEGSWLTVV.

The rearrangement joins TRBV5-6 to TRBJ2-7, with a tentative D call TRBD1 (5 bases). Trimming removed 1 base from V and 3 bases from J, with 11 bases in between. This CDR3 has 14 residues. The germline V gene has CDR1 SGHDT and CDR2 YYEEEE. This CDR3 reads CASSLLGHNYEQYF. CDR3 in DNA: TGTGCCAGCAGCTTGCTGGGGCATAACTACGAGCAGTACTTC. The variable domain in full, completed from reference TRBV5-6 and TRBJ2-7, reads DAGVTQSPTHLIKTRGQQVTLRCSPKSGHDTVSWYQQALGQGPQFIFQYYEEEERQRGNFPDRFSGHQFPNYSSELNVNALLLGDSALYLCASSLLGHNYEQYFGPGTRLTVT.

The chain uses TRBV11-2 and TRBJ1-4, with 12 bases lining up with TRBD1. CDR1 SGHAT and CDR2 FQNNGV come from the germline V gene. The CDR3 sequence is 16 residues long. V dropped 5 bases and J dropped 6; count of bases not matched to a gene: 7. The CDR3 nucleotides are TGTGCCAGCAGCCCCCGGGACAGGGGGCATGATGAAAAACTGTTTTTT. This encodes CASSPRDRGHDEKLFF. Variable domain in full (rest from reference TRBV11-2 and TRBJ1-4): EAGVAQSPRYKIIEKRQSVAFWCNPISGHATLYWYQQILGQGPKLLIQFQNNGVVDDSQLPKDRFSAERLKGVDSTLKIQPAKLEDSAVYLCASSPRDRGHDEKLFFGSGTQLSVL.

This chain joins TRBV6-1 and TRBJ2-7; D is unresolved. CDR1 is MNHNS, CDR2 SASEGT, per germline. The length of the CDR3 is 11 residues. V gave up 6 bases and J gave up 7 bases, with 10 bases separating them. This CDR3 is CASRVTREQYF. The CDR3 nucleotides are TGTGCCAGCAGGGTTACGAGGGAGCAGTACTTC.

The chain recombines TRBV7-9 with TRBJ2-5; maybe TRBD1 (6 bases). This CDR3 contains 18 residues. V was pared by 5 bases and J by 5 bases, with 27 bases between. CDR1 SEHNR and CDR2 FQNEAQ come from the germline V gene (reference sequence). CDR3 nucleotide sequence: TGTGCCAGCAGCCTCCAGGCCGTTCAGGGGTCTTCGAAGGAGACCCAGTACTTC. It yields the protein CASSLQAVQGSSKETQYF.

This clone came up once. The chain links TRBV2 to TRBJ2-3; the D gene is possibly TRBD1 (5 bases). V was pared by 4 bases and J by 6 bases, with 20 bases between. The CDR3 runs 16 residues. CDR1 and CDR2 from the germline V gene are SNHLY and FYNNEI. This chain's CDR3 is CASSGGGAGMMDTQYF. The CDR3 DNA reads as TGTGCCAGCAGTGGGGGTGGGGCAGGGATGATGGATACGCAGTATTTT. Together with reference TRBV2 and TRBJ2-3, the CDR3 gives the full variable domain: EPEVTQTPSHQVTQMGQEVILRCVPISNHLYFYWYRQILGQKVEFLVSFYNNEISEKSEIFDDQFSVERPDGSNFTLKIRSTKLEDSAMYFCASSGGGAGMMDTQYFGPGTRLTVL.